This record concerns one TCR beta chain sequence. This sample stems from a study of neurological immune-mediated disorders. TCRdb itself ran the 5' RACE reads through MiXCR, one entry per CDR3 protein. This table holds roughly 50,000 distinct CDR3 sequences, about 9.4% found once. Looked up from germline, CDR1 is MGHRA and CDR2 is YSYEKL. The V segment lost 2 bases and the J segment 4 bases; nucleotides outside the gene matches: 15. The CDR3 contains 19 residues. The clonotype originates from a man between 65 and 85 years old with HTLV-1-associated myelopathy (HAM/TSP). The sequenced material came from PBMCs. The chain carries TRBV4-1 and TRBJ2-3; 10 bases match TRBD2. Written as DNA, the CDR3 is TGCGCCAGCAGCCAAACCTCCCTAGCGGGGGTCCTCGGTCCAGATACGCAGTATTTT. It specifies CASSQTSLAGVLGPDTQYF.